Listed below are T cell receptor beta chains from one sample, sequenced in a study of T cell responses to AZD1222 COVID-19 vaccine. Sequencing used immunoSEQ multiplex PCR; TCRdb keeps in-frame clones, though not all of them. The sample holds 90,000 to 120,000 clones; around 91% are singletons and the top ten take about 20%. Sequenced here: peripheral blood, sampled on day 0 of AZD1222 vaccination. These receptors all come from an adult in good health. Both conserved end residues are trimmed from each CDR3. A D gene is named only where the DNA matches it firmly.

j_gene: TRBJ1-5; v_gene: TRBV4-1; d_gene: TRBD1; CDR3aa: ASSQDQGDSTQH
j_gene: TRBJ1-1; v_gene: TRBV5-1; d_gene: TRBD1; CDR3aa: ASSLKTGLYNTEAF
j_gene: TRBJ2-3; v_gene: TRBV30; d_gene: -; CDR3aa: AWSVLRGRTDTQY
j_gene: TRBJ2-7; v_gene: TRBV6-6; d_gene: TRBD1; CDR3aa: ASSRPGQGRYEQY
j_gene: TRBJ1-1; v_gene: TRBV9; d_gene: -; CDR3aa: ASSVALGHTEAF
j_gene: TRBJ1-6; v_gene: TRBV27; d_gene: TRBD1; CDR3aa: ASRASGTGLIPLH
j_gene: TRBJ1-2; v_gene: TRBV6-6; d_gene: TRBD1; CDR3aa: ASSDNNFGAGQGPARGYT
j_gene: TRBJ2-1; v_gene: TRBV7-2; d_gene: TRBD1; CDR3aa: ASSNNPGQGGNEQF
j_gene: TRBJ2-7; v_gene: TRBV6-2/TRBV6-3; d_gene: -; CDR3aa: ASSRDGSSYEQY
j_gene: TRBJ1-2; v_gene: TRBV6-2/TRBV6-3; d_gene: -; CDR3aa: ASSYSTLGNYGYT
j_gene: TRBJ2-7; v_gene: TRBV23-1; d_gene: -; CDR3aa: ASSQSSFGKTDTYEQY
j_gene: TRBJ1-5; v_gene: TRBV12-3/TRBV12-4; d_gene: -; CDR3aa: ASSFQENQPQH
j_gene: TRBJ2-3; v_gene: TRBV29-1; d_gene: -; CDR3aa: SVGAWDSTDTQY
j_gene: TRBJ2-2; v_gene: TRBV9; d_gene: TRBD1; CDR3aa: ASGDRGITGELF
j_gene: TRBJ1-2; v_gene: TRBV7-8; d_gene: -; CDR3aa: ASSLFTISKDNYGYT
j_gene: TRBJ1-5; v_gene: TRBV6-2/TRBV6-3; d_gene: TRBD1; CDR3aa: ASSSGQGAVQPQH
j_gene: TRBJ2-7; v_gene: TRBV2; d_gene: -; CDR3aa: ASRWSNEQY
j_gene: TRBJ2-3; v_gene: TRBV6-5; d_gene: TRBD1; CDR3aa: ASSTGPTGADTQY
j_gene: TRBJ1-1; v_gene: TRBV6-5; d_gene: -; CDR3aa: ASYILREQPEAF
j_gene: TRBJ1-4; v_gene: TRBV15; d_gene: -; CDR3aa: ATSRVLVQINEKLF
j_gene: TRBJ2-5; v_gene: TRBV6-2/TRBV6-3; d_gene: TRBD1; CDR3aa: ASSHDRAY
j_gene: TRBJ1-5; v_gene: TRBV6-5; d_gene: TRBD1; CDR3aa: AIAGGRAGNQPQH
j_gene: TRBJ2-7; v_gene: TRBV7-2; d_gene: -; CDR3aa: ASSLTEGGAS
j_gene: TRBJ2-1; v_gene: TRBV10-3; d_gene: TRBD2; CDR3aa: AISESLAGGNEQF
j_gene: TRBJ2-7; v_gene: TRBV7-8; d_gene: -; CDR3aa: ASSQAPKYYEQY
j_gene: TRBJ2-2; v_gene: TRBV11-1; d_gene: -; CDR3aa: ASSLAQVNTGELF
j_gene: TRBJ2-3; v_gene: TRBV10-3; d_gene: -; CDR3aa: AISDFRGGTTSTDTQY
j_gene: TRBJ2-7; v_gene: TRBV5-4; d_gene: TRBD2; CDR3aa: ASSRAGGNLYEQY
j_gene: TRBJ1-2; v_gene: TRBV6-2/TRBV6-3; d_gene: -; CDR3aa: ASSYPDANYGYT
j_gene: TRBJ2-7; v_gene: TRBV2; d_gene: -; CDR3aa: ASKWESPSYEQY
j_gene: TRBJ2-7; v_gene: TRBV14; d_gene: -; CDR3aa: ASSQSYEQY
j_gene: TRBJ2-1; v_gene: TRBV7-3; d_gene: TRBD2; CDR3aa: ASSFSGGEQF
j_gene: TRBJ1-3; v_gene: TRBV7-2; d_gene: -; CDR3aa: ASSLDSGNTIY
j_gene: TRBJ2-7; v_gene: TRBV6-2/TRBV6-3; d_gene: -; CDR3aa: ASSHPATGRVGEQY
j_gene: TRBJ2-1; v_gene: TRBV19; d_gene: TRBD2; CDR3aa: ASKRLAGSYNEQF